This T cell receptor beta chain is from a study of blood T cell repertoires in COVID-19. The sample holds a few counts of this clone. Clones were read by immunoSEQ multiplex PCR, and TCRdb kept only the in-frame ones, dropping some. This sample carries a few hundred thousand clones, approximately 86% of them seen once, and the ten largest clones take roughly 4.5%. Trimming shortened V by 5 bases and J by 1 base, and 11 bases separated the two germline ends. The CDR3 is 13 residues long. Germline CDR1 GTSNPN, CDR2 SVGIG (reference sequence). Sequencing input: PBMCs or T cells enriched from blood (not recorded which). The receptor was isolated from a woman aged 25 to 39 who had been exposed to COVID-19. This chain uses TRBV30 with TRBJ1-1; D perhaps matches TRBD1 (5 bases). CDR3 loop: CAWDTQGNTEAFF. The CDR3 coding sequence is TGTGCCTGGGACACTCAGGGGAACACTGAAGCTTTCTTT.